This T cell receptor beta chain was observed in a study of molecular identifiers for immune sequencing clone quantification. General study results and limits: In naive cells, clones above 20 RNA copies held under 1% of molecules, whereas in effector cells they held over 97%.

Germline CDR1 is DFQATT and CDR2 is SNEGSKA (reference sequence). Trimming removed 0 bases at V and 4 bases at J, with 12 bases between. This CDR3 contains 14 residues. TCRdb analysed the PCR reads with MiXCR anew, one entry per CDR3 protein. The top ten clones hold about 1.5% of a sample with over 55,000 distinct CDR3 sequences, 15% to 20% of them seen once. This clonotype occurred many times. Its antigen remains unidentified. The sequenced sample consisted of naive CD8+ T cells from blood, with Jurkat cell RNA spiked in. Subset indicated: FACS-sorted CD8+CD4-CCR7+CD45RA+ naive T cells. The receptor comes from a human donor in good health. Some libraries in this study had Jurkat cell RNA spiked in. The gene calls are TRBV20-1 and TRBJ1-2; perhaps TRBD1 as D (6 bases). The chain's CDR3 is CSARDRGAVYGYTF. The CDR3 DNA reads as TGCAGTGCTAGAGATCGGGGGGCAGTCTATGGCTACACCTTC.